These 3 T cell receptor beta chains came from one sample sequenced in a study of T cells after somatic rescue of genetic block. Sequencing used immunoSEQ multiplex PCR; TCRdb keeps in-frame clones, though not all of them. The data hold 67,000 or so clones, with roughly 88% observed a single time. Sequencing was performed on peripheral blood mononuclear cells (PBMCs). These receptors all come from a man younger than 45.

The chain is built from TRBV9 and TRBJ1-3; D is possibly TRBD1 (5 bases). The CDR3 consists of 13 residues. Trimming shortened V by 2 bases and J by 2 bases, and 5 bases separated the two germline ends. Germline CDR1 reads SGDLS; CDR2 reads YYNGEE. CDR3 loop: CASSVDTGNTIYF. The CDR3 nucleotides read TGTGCCAGCAGCGTGGACACTGGAAACACCATATATTTT.

The chain carries TRBV2 and TRBJ2-1; TRBD2 aligns across 7 bases. CDR3 size: 16 residues. With V trimmed by 6 bases and J by 3 bases, 11 bases remained unmatched. Germline V gives CDR1 SNHLY, CDR2 FYNNEI. In DNA form, the CDR3 reads TGTGCCAGCAGCAAAAACCGGGCTAGCGGCTACAATGAGCAGTTCTTC. Protein: CASSKNRASGYNEQFF.

This clone was counted a single time. This chain joins TRBV9 and TRBJ2-3; TRBD1 agrees at 11 bases. CDR1 SGDLS and CDR2 YYNGEE come from the germline V gene. CDR3 size: 15 residues. Trimming removed 4 bases from V and 4 bases from J; junction bases left unmatched: 5. In DNA form, the CDR3 reads TGTGCCAGCAGCACAGGACAGGGGGCGTCAGATACGCAGTATTTT. Amino acid sequence: CASSTGQGASDTQYF.